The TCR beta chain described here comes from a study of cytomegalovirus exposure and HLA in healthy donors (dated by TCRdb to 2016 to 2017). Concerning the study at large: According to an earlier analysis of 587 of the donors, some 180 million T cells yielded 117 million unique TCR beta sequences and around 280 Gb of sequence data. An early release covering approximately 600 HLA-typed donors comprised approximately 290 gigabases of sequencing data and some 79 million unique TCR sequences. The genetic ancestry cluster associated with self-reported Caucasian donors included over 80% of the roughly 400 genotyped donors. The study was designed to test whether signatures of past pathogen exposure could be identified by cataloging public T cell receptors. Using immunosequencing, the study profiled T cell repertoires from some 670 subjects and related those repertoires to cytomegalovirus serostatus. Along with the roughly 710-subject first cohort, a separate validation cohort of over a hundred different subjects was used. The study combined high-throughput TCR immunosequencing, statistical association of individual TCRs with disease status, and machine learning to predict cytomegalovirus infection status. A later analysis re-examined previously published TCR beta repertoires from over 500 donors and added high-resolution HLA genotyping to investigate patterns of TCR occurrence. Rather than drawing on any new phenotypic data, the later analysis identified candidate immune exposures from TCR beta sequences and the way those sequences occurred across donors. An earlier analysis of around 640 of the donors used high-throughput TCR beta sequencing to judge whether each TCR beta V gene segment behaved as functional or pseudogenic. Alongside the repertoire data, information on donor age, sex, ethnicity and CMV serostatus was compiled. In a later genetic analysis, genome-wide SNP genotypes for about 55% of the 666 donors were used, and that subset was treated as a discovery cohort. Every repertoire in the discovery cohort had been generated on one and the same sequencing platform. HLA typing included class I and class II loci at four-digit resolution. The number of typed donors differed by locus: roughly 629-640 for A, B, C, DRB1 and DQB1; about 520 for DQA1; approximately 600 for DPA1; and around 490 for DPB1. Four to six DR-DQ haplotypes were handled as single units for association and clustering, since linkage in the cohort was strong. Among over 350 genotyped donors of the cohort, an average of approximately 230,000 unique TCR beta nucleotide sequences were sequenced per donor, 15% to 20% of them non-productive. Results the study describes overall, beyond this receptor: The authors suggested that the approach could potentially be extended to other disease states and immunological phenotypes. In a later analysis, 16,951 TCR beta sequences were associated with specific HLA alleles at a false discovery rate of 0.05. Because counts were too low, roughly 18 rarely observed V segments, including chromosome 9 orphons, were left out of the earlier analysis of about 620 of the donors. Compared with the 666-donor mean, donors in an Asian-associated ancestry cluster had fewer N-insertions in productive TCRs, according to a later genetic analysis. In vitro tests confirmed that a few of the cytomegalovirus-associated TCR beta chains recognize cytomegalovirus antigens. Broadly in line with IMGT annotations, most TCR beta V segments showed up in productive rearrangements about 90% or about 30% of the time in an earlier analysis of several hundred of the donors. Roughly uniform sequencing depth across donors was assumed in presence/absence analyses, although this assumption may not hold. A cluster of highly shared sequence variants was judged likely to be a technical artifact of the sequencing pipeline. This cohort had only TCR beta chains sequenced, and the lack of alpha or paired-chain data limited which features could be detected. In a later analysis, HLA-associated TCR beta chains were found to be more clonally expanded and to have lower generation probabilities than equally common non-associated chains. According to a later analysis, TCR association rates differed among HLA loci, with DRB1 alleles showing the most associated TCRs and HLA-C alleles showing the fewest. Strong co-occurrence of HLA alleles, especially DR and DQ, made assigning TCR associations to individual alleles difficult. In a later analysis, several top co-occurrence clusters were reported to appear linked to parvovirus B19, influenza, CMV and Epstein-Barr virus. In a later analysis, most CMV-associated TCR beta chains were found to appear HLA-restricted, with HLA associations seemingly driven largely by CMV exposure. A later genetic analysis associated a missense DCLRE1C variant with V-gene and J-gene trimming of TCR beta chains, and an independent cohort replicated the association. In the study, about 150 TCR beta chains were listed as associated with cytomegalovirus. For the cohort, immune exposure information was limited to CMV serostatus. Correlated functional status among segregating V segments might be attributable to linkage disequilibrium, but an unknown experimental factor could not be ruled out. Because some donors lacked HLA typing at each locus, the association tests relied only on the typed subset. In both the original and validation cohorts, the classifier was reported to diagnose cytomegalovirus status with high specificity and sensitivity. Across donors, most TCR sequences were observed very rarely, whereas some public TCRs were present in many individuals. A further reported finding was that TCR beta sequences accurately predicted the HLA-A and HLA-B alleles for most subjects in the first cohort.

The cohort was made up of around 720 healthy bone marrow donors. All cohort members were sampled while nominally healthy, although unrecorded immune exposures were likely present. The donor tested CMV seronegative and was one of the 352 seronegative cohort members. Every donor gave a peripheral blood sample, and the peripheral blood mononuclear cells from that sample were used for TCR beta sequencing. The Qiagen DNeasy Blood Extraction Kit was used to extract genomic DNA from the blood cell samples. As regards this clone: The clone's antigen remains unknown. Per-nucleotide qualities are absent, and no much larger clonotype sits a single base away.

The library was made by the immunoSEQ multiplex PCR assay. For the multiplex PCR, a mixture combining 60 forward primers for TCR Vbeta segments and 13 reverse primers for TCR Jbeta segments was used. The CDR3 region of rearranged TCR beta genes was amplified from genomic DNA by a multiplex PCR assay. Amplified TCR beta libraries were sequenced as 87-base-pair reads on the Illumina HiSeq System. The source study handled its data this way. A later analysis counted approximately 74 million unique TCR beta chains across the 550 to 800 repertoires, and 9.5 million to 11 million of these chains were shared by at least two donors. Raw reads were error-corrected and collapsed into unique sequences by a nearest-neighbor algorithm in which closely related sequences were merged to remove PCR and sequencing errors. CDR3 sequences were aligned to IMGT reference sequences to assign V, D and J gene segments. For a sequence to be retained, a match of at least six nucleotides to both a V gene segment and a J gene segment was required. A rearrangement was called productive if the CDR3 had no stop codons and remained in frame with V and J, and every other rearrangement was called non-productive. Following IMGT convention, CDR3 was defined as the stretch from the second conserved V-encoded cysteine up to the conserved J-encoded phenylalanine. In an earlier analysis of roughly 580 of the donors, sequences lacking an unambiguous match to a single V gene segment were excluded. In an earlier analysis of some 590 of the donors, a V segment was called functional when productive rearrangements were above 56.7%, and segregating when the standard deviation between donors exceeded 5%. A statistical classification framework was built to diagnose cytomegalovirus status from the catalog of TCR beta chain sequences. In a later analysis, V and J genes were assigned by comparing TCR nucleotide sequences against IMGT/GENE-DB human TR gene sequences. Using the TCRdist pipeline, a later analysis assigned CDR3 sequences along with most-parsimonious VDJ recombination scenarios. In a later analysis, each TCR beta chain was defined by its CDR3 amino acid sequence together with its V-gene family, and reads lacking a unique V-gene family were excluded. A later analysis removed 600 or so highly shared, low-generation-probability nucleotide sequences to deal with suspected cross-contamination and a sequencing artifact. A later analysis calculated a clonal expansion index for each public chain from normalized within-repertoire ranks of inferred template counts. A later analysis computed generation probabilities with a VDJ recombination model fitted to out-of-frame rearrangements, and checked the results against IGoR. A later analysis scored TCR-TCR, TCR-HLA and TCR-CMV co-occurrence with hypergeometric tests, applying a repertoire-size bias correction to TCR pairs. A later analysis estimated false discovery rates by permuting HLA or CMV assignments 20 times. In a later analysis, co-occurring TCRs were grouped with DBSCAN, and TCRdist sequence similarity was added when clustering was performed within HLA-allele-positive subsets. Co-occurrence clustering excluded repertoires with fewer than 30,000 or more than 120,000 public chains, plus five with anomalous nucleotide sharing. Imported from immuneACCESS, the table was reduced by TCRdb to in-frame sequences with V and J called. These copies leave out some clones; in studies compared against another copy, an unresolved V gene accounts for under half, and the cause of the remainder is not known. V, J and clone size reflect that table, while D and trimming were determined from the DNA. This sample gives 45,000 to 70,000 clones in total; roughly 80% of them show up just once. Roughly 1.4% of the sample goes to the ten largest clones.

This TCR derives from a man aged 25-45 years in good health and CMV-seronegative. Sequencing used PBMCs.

The CDR3 reads CASIAPGTGSYEQYF. The nucleotide sequence is given as TGTGCCAGCATCGCCCCCGGGACAGGGTCCTACGAGCAGTACTTC. The rearrangement combines TRBV5-6 with TRBJ2-7, and 9 junctional nucleotides match TRBD1. V lost 6 bases and J lost 1 base, and the count of bases not matched to a germline gene is 8. Counted from cysteine to phenylalanine, this CDR3 has 15 amino acids. Here the CDR3 DNA is all that survives: 45 bases in frame from base 1. CDR1 SGHDT and CDR2 YYEEEE are derived from the germline V gene.